These 20 T cell receptor beta chains originate from one sample sequenced in a study of blood T cell repertoires in COVID-19. TCRdb's copy holds only in-frame clones and misses some; the assay was immunoSEQ multiplex PCR. In the table there are over 130,000 clones, approximately 84% of which are singletons. The source material was peripheral blood. The source of these receptors is a woman in her sixties or seventies with acute or convalescent COVID-19.

The chain couples TRBV10-3 to TRBJ1-4; D unresolved. Germline CDR1 ENHRY, CDR2 SYGVKD. This CDR3 comprises 14 residues. V gave up 2 bases and J gave up 7 bases, with 11 bases separating them. The CDR3 DNA reads TGTGCCATCAGTGAGCGGACTGAAAGTGAAAAACTGTTTTTT. This gives the protein CAISERTESEKLFF.

V gene TRBV1 combines with J gene TRBJ2-7; the table's D call, TRBD2, was not checked against the DNA. TRBV1 is a pseudogene. The CDR3 spans 18 residues. CDR3 loop: CTSSQAQKRSPGGYEQYF. The CDR3, as DNA: TGCACCAGCAGCCAAGCCCAAAAACGTAGTCCGGGAGGCTACGAGCAGTACTTC.

The chain is built from TRBV28 and TRBJ1-2; 8 positions match TRBD1. V was clipped by 6 bases and J by 2 bases; unmatched bases: 5. The CDR3 totals 14 residues. Looked up from germline, CDR1 is MDHEN and CDR2 is SYDVKM. In nucleotides, the CDR3 is TGTGCCAGCAGCCCCCGGACAGGGAACTATGGCTACACCTTC. Protein sequence: CASSPRTGNYGYTF.

The genes are TRBV6-5 and TRBJ2-7; 10 nucleotides align to TRBD1. Germline CDR1 reads MNHEY; CDR2 reads SVGAGI. Trimming took 4 bases from V and 0 from J; bases not matched to a gene: 3. The CDR3 consists of 15 residues. The CDR3 DNA sequence: TGTGCCAGCAGTTCCGGGACAGGGGACTCCTACGAGCAGTACTTC. The encoded protein is CASSSGTGDSYEQYF.

This chain connects TRBV10-3 to TRBJ2-3; D is possibly TRBD2 (6 bases). There are 16 residues in the CDR3. In germline, CDR1 is ENHRY, CDR2 SYGVKD. V was pared by 6 bases and J by 3 bases, with 19 bases between. Here the CDR3 DNA reads TGTGCCATCAGGGCCGGTTCGGGAGTCGGGACAGATACGCAGTATTTT. It codes for CAIRAGSGVGTDTQYF.

The chain is built from TRBV24-1 and TRBJ1-2; 9 nucleotides line up with TRBD1. Germline assignment: CDR1 KGHDR and CDR2 SFDVKD. Trimming cost V 4 bases and J 2 bases; bases outside gene matches: 4. The CDR3 extends over 15 amino acids. CDR3: CATSEAGTGNYGYTF. The CDR3 DNA sequence: TGTGCCACCAGTGAAGCCGGGACAGGGAACTATGGCTACACCTTC.

The V gene is TRBV7-2, the J gene TRBJ2-1, with 8 bases identical to TRBD1. The CDR3 consists of 13 residues. The trim removed 5 bases at V and 6 bases at J, leaving 3 bases unmatched. Germline V gene sequence: CDR1 SGHTA, CDR2 FQGNSA. The CDR3 loop reads CASSTDRANEQFF. CDR3 in DNA: TGTGCCAGCAGCACGGACAGGGCCAATGAGCAGTTCTTC.

This clone appeared a single time. The rearrangement joins TRBV9 to TRBJ1-6; 9 bases are shared with TRBD1. CDR1 is SGDLS and CDR2 is YYNGEE in the germline V gene. V dropped 2 bases and J dropped 10; count of bases not matched to a gene: 4. There are 14 residues in the CDR3. CDR3 residues: CASSVDRGGSPLHF. The CDR3 coding sequence is TGTGCCAGCAGCGTCGACAGGGGGGGCTCACCCCTCCACTTT.

J is TRBJ2-6 and V is TRBV18; D unresolved. Germline CDR1 reads KGHSH; CDR2 reads LQKENI. This CDR3 has 18 residues. V was clipped by 3 bases and J by 2 bases, with 17 bases between them. The CDR3 reads CASSPKARRSPGANVLTF. The CDR3 DNA reads TGTGCCAGCTCACCTAAGGCCAGGCGTTCCCCTGGGGCCAACGTCCTGACTTTC.

The rearrangement links TRBV2 to TRBJ1-2, with D uncertain. The CDR3 runs to 11 residues. Trimming removed 0 bases from V and 12 bases from J, with 8 bases in between. The germline V gene encodes CDR1 SNHLY and CDR2 FYNNEI. CDR3 sequence (DNA): TGTGCCAGCAGTGAAGCATGGGAGAACACCTTC. Protein product: CASSEAWENTF.

The chain has TRBV6-2 or TRBV6-3 and TRBJ1-1; D gene unclear. The CDR3 totals 15 residues. V shed 2 bases and J shed 1 base, with 11 bases lying between them. Germline-derived CDR1 and CDR2 are MNHEY and SVGEGT. CDR3 residues: CASSYAPGGNTEAFF. The CDR3 nucleotides read TGTGCCAGCAGTTACGCGCCGGGAGGGAACACTGAAGCTTTCTTT.

The chain links TRBV19 to TRBJ1-3, with D hard to call. The CDR3 is 13 residues long. The germline V gene has CDR1 LNHDA and CDR2 SQIVND (reference sequence). V lost 7 bases and J lost 2, with 9 bases in between. CDR3 sequence reads: CASMTGAGNTIYF. Here the CDR3 DNA reads TGTGCCAGTATGACCGGGGCTGGAAACACCATATATTTT.

The sample holds a few counts of this clone. V and J are TRBV7-6 and TRBJ1-3; 11 bases fit TRBD1. Trimming removed 1 base from V and 4 bases from J; junction bases left unmatched: 3. The CDR3 is made up of 16 amino acids. Per germline, CDR1 SGHVS and CDR2 FNYEAQ. This CDR3 is CASSLGTGGAGNTIYF. The CDR3 DNA sequence: TGTGCCAGCAGCTTAGGGACAGGGGGCGCGGGAAACACCATATATTTT. Variable domain in full (rest from reference TRBV7-6 and TRBJ1-3): GAGVSQSPRYKVTKRGQDVALRCDPISGHVSLYWYRQALGQGPEFLTYFNYEAQQDKSGLPNDRFSAERPEGSISTLTIQRTEQRDSAMYRCASSLGTGGAGNTIYFGEGSWLTVV.

The CDR3, as DNA: TGTGCCAGCAGCCCGGAGGCAGGGGGAGTTAATTCACCCCTCCACTTT. It encodes CASSPEAGGVNSPLHF. The chain combines TRBV5-6 with TRBJ1-6, with 7 bases aligning to TRBD1. Per the germline V gene, CDR1 is SGHDT and CDR2 is YYEEEE. Unmatched junction bases numbered 10, after V lost 4 bases and J lost 6 bases. CDR3 length equals 16 residues.

The gene calls are TRBV19 and TRBJ1-1; D gene ambiguous. This CDR3 region has 13 residues. Deletions cut 7 bases from V and 5 bases from J, with 14 bases between. Per the germline V gene, CDR1 is LNHDA and CDR2 is SQIVND (reference sequence). CDR3 bases: TGTGCCAGTATGGAAATCCGCGGAACTGAAGCTTTCTTT. Its protein product is CASMEIRGTEAFF.

The J gene is TRBJ1-2, the V gene TRBV7-2; D ambiguous. Per the germline V gene, CDR1 is SGHTA and CDR2 is FQGNSA. This CDR3 has 15 amino acids. Deletions cut 1 base from V and 4 bases from J, with 13 bases between. CDR3 loop: CASSLGQPGLYGYTF. CDR3 nucleotides: TGTGCCAGCAGCTTAGGGCAGCCAGGCCTCTATGGCTACACCTTC.

V and J are TRBV10-3 and TRBJ1-2; the D gene is possibly TRBD1 (6 bases). The CDR3 is 15 residues long. Trimming took 8 bases from V and 2 from J, leaving 18 bases between them. The germline V gene encodes CDR1 ENHRY and CDR2 SYGVKD. CDR3 sequence: CAIEGENAWNYGYTF. DNA for the CDR3: TGTGCCATCGAGGGGGAGAATGCCTGGAACTATGGCTACACCTTC.

The CDR3 loop is CASSSPGQIYEQYF. The CDR3 coding sequence is TGTGCCAGCAGTTCCCCGGGACAGATCTACGAGCAGTACTTC. The chain recombines TRBV6-6 with TRBJ2-7; 7 bases are shared with TRBD1. This CDR3 has 14 amino acids. The J segment lost 3 bases and the V segment lost 4 bases, leaving 6 bases of the junction unmatched. Germline lookup yields CDR1 MNHNY and CDR2 SVGAGI (reference sequence).

V is TRBV28 and J is TRBJ1-1, with TRBD1 as a possible D gene (6 bases). The V and J ends lost 3 bases and 1 base respectively, with 15 bases between them. The germline V gene has CDR1 MDHEN and CDR2 SYDVKM. CDR3 length: 16 amino acids. DNA for the CDR3: TGTGCCAGCAGTTTGTCGGTTCAGGGGAGGAACACTGAAGCTTTCTTT. It translates to CASSLSVQGRNTEAFF.

The V gene is TRBV5-1, the J gene TRBJ1-2, with 9 bases lining up with TRBD1. The J segment lost 8 bases and the V segment lost 4 bases, leaving 6 bases of the junction unmatched. There are 13 residues in the CDR3. CDR1 is SGHRS and CDR2 is YFSETQ in the germline V gene. The CDR3 nucleotides read TGCGCCAGCAGCACCTGGACAGGGGAGGGCTACACCTTC. The encoded protein is CASSTWTGEGYTF.